This T cell receptor (beta chain) was obtained from a study of blood T cell repertoires in COVID-19. Study overall: Sites in the United States, Italy and Spain provided acute and convalescent COVID-19 samples. T cells, B-cell-depleted T cells, or PBMCs supplied cDNA or gDNA.

The CDR3 is 13 amino acids. Unmatched junction bases numbered 2, after V lost 6 bases and J lost 4 bases. Per the germline V gene, CDR1 is KGHSH and CDR2 is LQKENI. Study processing details: Amplification of reference gene primers was used by the study to estimate nucleated cell counts. The repertoire was sequenced with immunoSEQ multiplex PCR; TCRdb's copy has only in-frame clones and lacks some. The V and J calls and the clone size are those of that table, but D and trimming were determined from the DNA. The sample carries some 170,000 clones, less than 90% recorded once. Only one count was recorded for this clone.

The chain recombines TRBV18 with TRBJ1-5, with 8 bases that match TRBD1. The source material was PBMCs or T cells enriched from blood (not recorded which). This TCR was sampled from a human donor with acute COVID-19. The donor label of this sample is uncertain. The CDR3 DNA is TGTGCCAGCTCGACAGGGGTAAATCAGCCCCAGCATTTT. The encoded protein is CASSTGVNQPQHF.